This entry is about one T cell receptor beta chain. The antigen is not known. All of the isolated RNA was reverse transcribed, so expressed TCRB transcripts were sequenced. Data came from immunoSEQ multiplex PCR; TCRdb stores just in-frame clones and leaves some out. Seen here are 35,000 to 50,000 clones, 50% observed once, and the top ten hold 0.25%. This sample is part of a study of beta chain features in type 1 diabetes. Study overall: On cell yields, gender and age, patients and healthy donors were similar.

Study results and caveats: The naive, central memory and Treg TCRB repertoires showed an apparent similarity that was greater among patients than among healthy donors.

One heparinised blood draw averaging approximately 100 mL was given by each donor. With V trimmed by 6 bases and J by 0 bases, 1 base remained unmatched. Germline CDR1 and CDR2: SNHLY and FYNNEI. The CDR3 contains 14 residues. The receptor comes from a woman aged 25 to 39 in good health. The sample was stem cell memory CD4+ T cells from blood. V gene TRBV2 combines with J gene TRBJ2-7; TRBD1 aligns across 11 bases. The CDR3 bases are TGTGCCAGCAGGGGACAGGGGGTCTCCTACGAGCAGTACTTC. Translated, it gives CASRGQGVSYEQYF.